This passage covers 10 T cell receptor beta chains from one sample sequenced in a study of control samples from healthy donors and cancer patients. The data were produced by immunoSEQ multiplex PCR, yet TCRdb's version contains in-frame clones alone and is incomplete. This table holds 150,000 or so clones, just over 90% found once. Sequencing was carried out using blood. These receptors came from a woman aged 55-69 years in good health.

The chain employs TRBV28 and TRBJ1-2, with a weak D call TRBD1 (5 bases). V was shortened by 2 bases and J by 8 bases, with 15 bases between the two germline ends. CDR1 and CDR2 from the germline V gene are MDHEN and SYDVKM. The CDR3 is made up of 14 amino acids. Here the CDR3 reads CASSLVGVFGGYTF. For the CDR3, the DNA is TGTGCCAGCAGTTTAGTGGGGGTATTTGGCGGCTACACCTTC.

The CDR3 is CASSPIAGADTQYF. The CDR3 DNA follows: TGTGCCAGCTCACCGATAGCGGGGGCGGATACGCAGTATTTT. The rearrangement uses TRBV18 and TRBJ2-3; 9 positions agree with TRBD2. CDR1 is KGHSH, CDR2 LQKENI, per germline. V shed 3 bases, J shed 6 bases, and the junction held 4 bases outside the gene matches. This CDR3 has 14 residues.

This clone was observed once. This chain links TRBV7-8 with TRBJ1-4, with a weak D call TRBD1 (5 bases). V dropped 0 bases and J dropped 7 bases, with 12 bases sitting between them. The CDR3 runs 15 residues. Germline V gives CDR1 SGHVS, CDR2 FQNEAQ. For the CDR3, the DNA is TGTGCCAGCAGCTTAGCGTCCGGGGGGGGTGAAAAACTGTTTTTT. Encoded protein: CASSLASGGGEKLFF.

The J gene is TRBJ1-1, the V gene TRBV30; weak D call: TRBD1 (6 bases). This CDR3 has 11 amino acids. Germline V lookup: CDR1 GTSNPN, CDR2 SVGIG (reference sequence). V was shortened by 3 bases and J by 6 bases, with 8 bases between the two germline ends. The CDR3 sequence is CAWRGGAEAFF. The CDR3, as DNA: TGTGCCTGGAGAGGGGGGGCTGAAGCTTTCTTT.

The chain has TRBV4-1 and TRBJ2-4; 10 bases match TRBD2. This CDR3 has 17 residues. Germline V gene lookup returns CDR1 MGHRA and CDR2 YSYEKL. Trimming took 1 base from V and 1 from J; bases not matched to a gene: 4. CDR3 amino acids: CASSQAHSGGAKNIQYF. CDR3 DNA: TGCGCCAGCAGCCAAGCCCATAGCGGGGGGGCCAAAAACATTCAGTACTTC.

The table lists this clone with a count of one. The chain couples TRBV5-1 to TRBJ1-1, with 7 bases aligning to TRBD1. CDR1 SGHRS and CDR2 YFSETQ come from the germline V gene. The CDR3 sequence is 14 residues long. After removal of 5 bases from V and 3 bases from J, the junction contained 7 bases not matched to a gene. The CDR3 region has the DNA TGCGCCAGCAGTGAAGGGGGCGTTGACACTGAAGCTTTCTTT. Residues: CASSEGGVDTEAFF.

A single count supports this clone. The genes are TRBV11-2 and TRBJ2-1; no firm D call. The V gene's germline CDR1 is SGHAT and CDR2 FQNNGV. V gave up 6 bases and J gave up 4 bases, with 19 bases separating them. The CDR3 is made up of 16 amino acids. This chain's CDR3 is CASRPFPSRKYNEQFF. The CDR3 DNA follows: TGTGCCAGCAGACCCTTCCCAAGCAGAAAGTACAATGAGCAGTTCTTC.

The chain couples TRBV6-5 to TRBJ1-2; D possibly corresponds to TRBD1 (6 bases). CDR1 and CDR2 from the germline V gene are MNHEY and SVGAGI. The CDR3 extends over 15 amino acids. V lost 6 bases to trimming and J lost 5 bases, with 19 bases between them. This CDR3 reads CASSGGHGGSYGYTF. The CDR3 bases are TGTGCCAGCAGCGGGGGACATGGAGGGTCGTATGGCTACACCTTC.

This clone was seen only once. The rearrangement joins TRBV12-3 or TRBV12-4 to TRBJ2-2, with D possibly matching TRBD2 (6 bases). The germline V and J ends were trimmed by 6 bases and 6 bases, with 11 bases remaining between them. The CDR3 covers 13 residues. The CDR3 nucleotides are TGTGCCAGCAGCCCCGGGGGTCCCGGGGAGCTGTTTTTT. It specifies CASSPGGPGELFF.

This chain links TRBV4-1 with TRBJ1-6, with unresolved D. V lost 1 base and J lost 13, with 14 bases in between. Germline CDR1 is MGHRA and CDR2 is YSYEKL. The CDR3 runs to 14 residues. This CDR3 is CASSQVGGVVPLHF. CDR3 in DNA: TGCGCCAGCAGCCAAGTTGGAGGCGTGGTGCCCCTCCACTTT.